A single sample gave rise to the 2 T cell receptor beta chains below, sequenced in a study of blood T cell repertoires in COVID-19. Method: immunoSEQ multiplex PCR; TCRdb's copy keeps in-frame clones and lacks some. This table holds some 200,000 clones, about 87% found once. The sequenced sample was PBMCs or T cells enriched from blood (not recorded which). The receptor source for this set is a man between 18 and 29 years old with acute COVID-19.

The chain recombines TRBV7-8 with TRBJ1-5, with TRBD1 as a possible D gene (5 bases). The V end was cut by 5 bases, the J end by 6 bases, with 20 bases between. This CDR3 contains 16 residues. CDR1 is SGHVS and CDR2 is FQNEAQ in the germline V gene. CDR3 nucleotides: TGTGCCAGCAGCCAAAGTTGGGGGGTTTTTGGTCAGCCCCAGCATTTT. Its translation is CASSQSWGVFGQPQHF.

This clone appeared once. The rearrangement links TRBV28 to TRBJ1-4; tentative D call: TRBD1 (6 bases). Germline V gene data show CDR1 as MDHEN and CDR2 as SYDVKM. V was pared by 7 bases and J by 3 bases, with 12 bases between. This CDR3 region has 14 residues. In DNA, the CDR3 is TGTGCCAGCAAGACAGGTGGACCTAATGAAAAACTGTTTTTT. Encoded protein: CASKTGGPNEKLFF.